Following are 24 T cell receptor beta chains from one sample sequenced in a study of CD8 T cells in ankylosing spondylitis. Study results and caveats: What seemed typical of ankylosing spondylitis blood was a TCR beta motif built from fewer than ten highly homologous variants.

These receptors are not linked to any known antigen. TCRdb used MiXCR to reprocess the 5' RACE reads, holding one entry per CDR3 protein. The profile shows 200,000 to 250,000 distinct CDR3 sequences, approximately 20% of them singletons. The sequencing sample was made of blood, either unsorted or a sorted T cell fraction (not recorded which). The receptors here all came from a male donor with ankylosing spondylitis.

This chain uses TRBV6-5 with TRBJ2-3; 8 bases match TRBD1. V shed 0 bases and J 2 bases; nucleotides not matched to a gene: 1. Germline lookup yields CDR1 MNHEY and CDR2 SVGAGI. The CDR3 sequence is 15 residues long. In nucleotides, the CDR3 is TGTGCCAGCAGTTACTCGGACAGGGACACAGATACGCAGTATTTT. Translated, it gives CASSYSDRDTDTQYF.

DNA for the CDR3: TGCAGTGCTATCCCTGACTACACGGGGGAATATGGCTACACCTTC. Translating gives CSAIPDYTGEYGYTF. The chain has TRBV20-1 and TRBJ1-2; D might be TRBD1 (5 bases). From germline, CDR1 is DFQATT and CDR2 SNEGSKA (reference sequence). Trimming cost V 4 bases and J 5 bases, with 20 bases left between them. CDR3 length: 15 amino acids.

This clonotype was detected only a few times. J is TRBJ2-7 and V is TRBV9; D is unresolved. The V gene's germline CDR1 is SGDLS and CDR2 YYNGEE. CDR3 size: 14 residues. V shed 0 bases and J shed 6 bases, with 13 bases lying between them. The CDR3 coding sequence is TGTGCCAGCAGCGTAGCGGTTAGTGGCCCCGAGCAGTACTTC. Amino acids: CASSVAVSGPEQYF.

This clonotype was detected only a few times. V and J are TRBV24-1 and TRBJ2-1; 7 bases match TRBD1. The trim removed 1 base at V and 5 bases at J, leaving 1 base unmatched. Germline V gene sequence: CDR1 KGHDR, CDR2 SFDVKD. The CDR3 length is 14 residues. The CDR3 sequence is CATSDFTGDNEQFF. CDR3 DNA sequence: TGTGCCACCAGTGATTTTACAGGGGACAATGAGCAGTTCTTC.

This clonotype was picked up a small number of times. This chain connects TRBV28 to TRBJ2-5; unclear D gene. The CDR3 extends over 15 amino acids. The germline V gene has CDR1 MDHEN and CDR2 SYDVKM. Deletions cut 3 bases from V and 1 base from J, with 12 bases between. CDR3 nucleotides: TGTGCCAGCAGTTTGTTAGGGATTGGCCAAGAGACCCAGTACTTC. Protein: CASSLLGIGQETQYF.

With regard to this clonotype: A much larger clone is a single base away; this may be a read error. This rearrangement joins TRBV7-2 to TRBJ2-1, with D possibly matching TRBD2 (5 bases). The CDR3 extends over 14 amino acids. Trimming removed 1 base from V and 2 bases from J, with 6 bases in between. The V gene's germline CDR1 is SGHTA and CDR2 FQGNSA. CDR3 DNA: TGTGCCAGCAGCTTAGAACTAGCCTACAATGAGCAGTTCTTC. Translation gives CASSLELAYNEQFF. Drawing the rest from reference TRBV7-2 and TRBJ2-1, the complete variable domain is GAGVSQSPSNKVTEKGKDVELRCDPISGHTALYWYRQSLGQGLEFLIYFQGNSAPDKSGLPSDRFSAERTGGSVSTLTIQRTQQEDSAVYLCASSLELAYNEQFFGPGTRLTVL.

The chain links TRBV3-1 to TRBJ2-3; TRBD1 aligns across 7 bases. This CDR3 spans 15 amino acids. Germline V gene sequence: CDR1 LGHDT, CDR2 YNNKEL (reference sequence). The V and J ends lost 1 base and 0 bases, in that order; junction bases with no gene match: 1. The CDR3 region has the DNA TGTGCCAGCAGCCAAGGGACAGGAAGCACAGATACGCAGTATTTT. As protein: CASSQGTGSTDTQYF.

Many counts were recorded for this clonotype. V gene TRBV25-1 combines with J gene TRBJ2-1; 10 nucleotides align to TRBD2. Trimming cost V 6 bases and J 5 bases; bases outside gene matches: 1. CDR1 is MGHDK and CDR2 is SYGVNS in the germline V gene. The CDR3 totals 13 residues. The CDR3 bases are TGTGCCAGCAGACTAGCGGGGAACAATGAGCAGTTCTTC. As protein: CASRLAGNNEQFF.

This clonotype has more than one count but fewer than ten. V is TRBV6-1 and J is TRBJ2-1; 15 bases fit TRBD2. This CDR3 has 16 amino acids. From germline, CDR1 is MNHNS and CDR2 SASEGT. The junction had 2 bases not matched to a gene; V was cut back by 2 bases and J by 6 bases. The CDR3 loop reads CASSEWGLAGGNEQFF. The CDR3 DNA sequence: TGTGCCAGCAGTGAATGGGGACTAGCGGGAGGCAATGAGCAGTTCTTC.

The chain couples TRBV11-2 to TRBJ1-1; no reliable D call. The germline gives CDR1 SGHAT, CDR2 FQNNGV. CDR3 size: 12 residues. Between the trimmed V and J ends, which lost 1 base and 4 bases, there was a span of 4 bases. The CDR3 bases are TGTGCCAGCAGCTTAGTTAGCACTGAAGCTTTCTTT. This codes for CASSLVSTEAFF.

This clonotype was observed at least ten times. The chain combines TRBV4-1 with TRBJ1-1, with D unresolved. V was pared by 0 bases and J by 11 bases, with 13 bases between. Per germline, CDR1 MGHRA and CDR2 YSYEKL. This CDR3 is built from 13 residues. The CDR3 spells CASSQEPAPRAFF. In DNA, the CDR3 is TGCGCCAGCAGCCAAGAACCTGCGCCCCGGGCTTTCTTT.

This rearrangement joins TRBV4-1 to TRBJ1-2, with unresolved D. The CDR3 covers 15 residues. V gave up 0 bases and J gave up 2 bases, with 10 bases separating them. Per the germline V gene, CDR1 is MGHRA and CDR2 is YSYEKL. The DNA of the CDR3 is TGCGCCAGCAGCCAAGATCTGGGCTTAAACTATGGCTACACCTTC. Translating it yields CASSQDLGLNYGYTF.

A few counts support this clonotype. This chain uses TRBV11-3 with TRBJ2-5; 11 bases match TRBD2. CDR1 SGHNT and CDR2 YENEEA come from the germline V gene. V was clipped by 0 bases and J by 5 bases; unmatched bases: 5. CDR3 length equals 16 residues. Written as DNA, the CDR3 is TGTGCCAGCAGCTTAGAACTAGCGGGGGCGGCGGAGACCCAGTACTTC. It specifies CASSLELAGAAETQYF.

The chain uses TRBV6-1 and TRBJ2-1, with D tentatively TRBD2 (5 bases). The CDR3 totals 16 residues. The V end was cut by 5 bases, the J end by 0 bases, with 14 bases between. The germline gives CDR1 MNHNS, CDR2 SASEGT. The CDR3 reads CASSPTSGPSYNEQFF. Written as DNA, the CDR3 is TGTGCCAGCAGTCCCACGAGCGGCCCCTCCTACAATGAGCAGTTCTTC.

This sequence joins TRBV11-2 and TRBJ1-1; no reliable D call. Trimming removed 0 bases from V and 3 bases from J, with 8 bases in between. Per the germline V gene, CDR1 is SGHAT and CDR2 is FQNNGV. The CDR3 spans 14 residues. The CDR3 region is CASSLEGGHTEAFF. The CDR3 DNA reads TGTGCCAGCAGCTTAGAGGGAGGGCACACTGAAGCTTTCTTT.

Ten or more counts support this clonotype. This chain connects TRBV5-6 to TRBJ1-1; D is perhaps TRBD1 (5 bases). Trimming shortened V by 0 bases and J by 0 bases, and 12 bases separated the two germline ends. This CDR3 has 16 amino acids. Germline V gene data show CDR1 as SGHDT and CDR2 as YYEEEE. CDR3 protein: CASSLAALGVNTEAFF. The CDR3 coding sequence is TGTGCCAGCAGCTTGGCAGCTTTGGGGGTGAACACTGAAGCTTTCTTT.

This sequence joins TRBV7-2 and TRBJ1-5; D is undetermined. There are 16 residues in the CDR3. Trimming removed 5 bases from V and 1 base from J, with 15 bases in between. Germline-derived CDR1 and CDR2 are SGHTA and FQGNSA. CDR3 DNA sequence: TGTGCCAGCAGCCCCGAGGGAAGGATAAGCAATCAGCCCCAGCATTTT. This encodes CASSPEGRISNQPQHF.

This clonotype is medium-sized by share. The V and J genes are TRBV12-3 or TRBV12-4 and TRBJ2-1; either TRBD1 or TRBD2 may supply D (5 bases each). Trimming removed 4 bases from V and 0 bases from J, with 16 bases in between. The CDR3 consists of 17 residues. DNA for the CDR3: TGTGCCAGCAGTTCCCCGCCCGGGGCACTCTCCTACAATGAGCAGTTCTTC. This sequence encodes CASSSPPGALSYNEQFF.

This clonotype was counted only a few times. CDR3 sequence reads: CASSQGEQGLSYEQYF. The CDR3 bases are TGTGCCAGCAGCCAAGGGGAGCAGGGGTTATCCTACGAGCAGTACTTC. The V and J genes are TRBV4-2 and TRBJ2-7, with D perhaps matching TRBD1 (6 bases). CDR3 length: 16 residues. V lost 1 base and J lost 1, with 14 bases in between. Germline V gene sequence: CDR1 LGHNA, CDR2 YNFKEQ.

The rearrangement joins TRBV29-1 to TRBJ1-2, with D tentatively TRBD1 (5 bases). Trimming took off 5 bases at V and 0 bases at J, with 16 bases between the two ends. This CDR3 contains 15 residues. Germline V CDR1 and CDR2: SQVTM, ANQGSEA. CDR3 residues: CSVRVREETNYGYTF. The CDR3 bases are TGCAGCGTTCGGGTCAGGGAAGAGACTAACTATGGCTACACCTTC. Drawing the rest from reference TRBV29-1 and TRBJ1-2, the complete variable domain is SAVISQKPSRDICQRGTSLTIQCQVDSQVTMMFWYRQQPGQSLTLIATANQGSEATYESGFVIDKFPISRPNLTFSTLTVSNMSPEDSSIYLCSVRVREETNYGYTFGSGTRLTVV.

This CDR3 reads CASSRTYTYEQYF. The DNA of the CDR3 is TGTGCCAGCAGCCGGACATATACCTACGAGCAGTACTTC. This chain joins TRBV3-1 and TRBJ2-7, with D possibly matching TRBD1 (5 bases). This CDR3 spans 13 amino acids. CDR1 and CDR2 from the germline V gene are LGHDT and YNNKEL (reference sequence). The germline V and J ends were trimmed by 4 bases and 2 bases, with 9 bases remaining between them.

The chain couples TRBV11-2 to TRBJ2-1; the match to TRBD1 covers 9 bases. The V and J ends lost 5 bases and 4 bases, in that order; junction bases with no gene match: 15. This CDR3 is 18 amino acids long. From germline, CDR1 is SGHAT and CDR2 FQNNGV. CDR3 region: CASSPRDRDLYPYNEQFF. The CDR3 DNA sequence: TGTGCCAGCAGCCCCCGGGACAGGGACCTCTACCCTTACAATGAGCAGTTCTTC.

The V and J genes are TRBV30 and TRBJ2-1, with D perhaps matching TRBD1 (6 bases). The CDR3 has 14 amino acids. Germline CDR1 is GTSNPN and CDR2 is SVGIG (reference sequence). Trimming removed 6 bases at V and 3 bases at J, with 15 bases between. DNA for the CDR3: TGTGCCTGCCCAGCGGACAGTTTCTACAATGAGCAGTTCTTC. Amino acids: CACPADSFYNEQFF.

The chain uses TRBV20-1 and TRBJ2-7; no clear D. The CDR3 has 13 amino acids. The ends were cut back, 4 bases at V and 4 bases at J, with 14 bases in the middle. Germline CDR1 DFQATT, CDR2 SNEGSKA (reference sequence). The CDR3 DNA sequence: TGCAGTGCTACCCACAGAACGAGTTACGAGCAGTACTTC. This translates into CSATHRTSYEQYF.